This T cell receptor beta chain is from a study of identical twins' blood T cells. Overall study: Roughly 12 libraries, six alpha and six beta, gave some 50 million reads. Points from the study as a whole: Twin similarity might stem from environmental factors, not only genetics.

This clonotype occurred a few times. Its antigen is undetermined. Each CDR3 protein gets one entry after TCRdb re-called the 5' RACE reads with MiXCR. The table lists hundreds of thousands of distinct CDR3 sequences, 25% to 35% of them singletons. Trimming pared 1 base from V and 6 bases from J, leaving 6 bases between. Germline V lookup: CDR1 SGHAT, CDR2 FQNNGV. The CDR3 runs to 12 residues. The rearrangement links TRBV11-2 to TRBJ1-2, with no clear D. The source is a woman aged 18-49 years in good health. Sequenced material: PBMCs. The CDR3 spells CASSLGPDGYTF. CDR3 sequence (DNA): TGTGCCAGCAGCTTAGGGCCTGATGGCTACACCTTC.